The present T cell receptor (beta chain) was sequenced within a study of regulatory T cells in long-lasting Graves disease (dated by TCRdb to the early 2020s). A note on the overall study: Persistent Graves' disease was defined as antithyroid drug treatment for over 5 years with persistently positive TSH receptor autoantibodies. Peripheral blood TCR sequencing and RNA sequencing compared persistent Graves' disease patients with newly diagnosed Graves' disease patients. The study was conducted in China and was registered as a clinical trial. A total of roughly 35 samples underwent TCR sequencing: about 13 from persistent and roughly 20 from newly diagnosed Graves' disease patients. Persistent Graves' disease patients in the clinical cohort had taken antithyroid drugs for roughly ten years on average. Here is what the overall study found, with its caveats: The authors acknowledged the small sample size as a limitation that may reduce accuracy. More public clonotypes were shared among persistent patients (around 3,000) than among newly diagnosed patients (966). Sequencing and analysis were limited to the TCR beta chain. Because the primary lesion, thyroid tissue, could not be accessed, the study looked at peripheral blood alone. Compared with newly diagnosed patients, persistent Graves' disease patients had lower TCR Shannon entropy and fewer highly expanded clones, which suggests clonal expansion. TRBV28, TRBJ1-2 and TRBJ2-5 were preferentially used in persistent disease, while TRBV20-1 and TRBJ2-1 were favored in newly diagnosed disease.

Trimming costs V 0 bases and J 5 bases, and their ends lie 16 bases apart. Its CDR3 holds 17 amino acids, cysteine through phenylalanine. CDR3 DNA only is kept here, 51 bases in frame from base 1. The germline V gene specifies MNHNS as CDR1 and SASEGT as CDR2. Receptors were amplified or captured by multiplex PCR. Sequencing was carried out with an Illumina HiSeq 4000. To build TCR beta libraries, CDR3 regions were amplified by Arm-PCR using iRepertoire HTBI primers. Before sequencing, the PCR products underwent gel purification. The paper's data handling went like this. Gene usage analysis of CDR3 amino acid clonotypes relied on the 62 TRBV and about 13 TRBJ segments identified across samples. COPE and FqMerger were used to merge filtered high-quality paired reads into contigs. Contigs were aligned with BLAST to IMGT TRBV, TRBD and TRBJ reference genes, and CDR3 was defined per IMGT. Any clonotype with a frequency above 0.1% was counted as a highly expanded clone. Shannon entropy served as the measure of repertoire diversity, while the Gini coefficient captured V-J evenness. Clonotypes shared by more than one individual were considered public. TCRdb reran the public reads through fastp at Q25 and MiXCR, keeping productive beta chains. Rows matching on CDR3 protein sequence are summarized as one entry with the most common DNA and genes. These V and J calls are TCRdb output, not the study's own analysis. The sample table shows about 470,000 distinct CDR3 sequences, and about 20% are seen once. 7.8% of the sample is held by the ten biggest clonotypes.

The sample's time point label, decoded: persistent/refractory GD, antithyroid drugs over 5 years with positive TRAb. RNA was extracted from PBMCs in TRIzol for both TCR sequencing and RNA sequencing. The diagnosis of Graves' disease was made according to American Thyroid Association guidelines. Recruitment of patients was carried out at an endocrinology department in Xi'an, China. Each patient gave roughly 8.4 milliliters of peripheral blood, collected in an EDTA anticoagulant tube. Ficoll Paque Plus density gradient separation was used to isolate PBMCs, and no additional T cell sorting was done. An Agilent 2100 Bioanalyzer and agarose gel were used to check RNA quality, and a NanoDrop 2000 was used to measure RNA concentration. This clonotype showed up just a few times. The antigen this receptor binds is unknown. Per-base qualities were not stored, and no clone one base away is much larger.

This receptor chain uses TRBV6-1 and TRBJ2-2; tentative D gene TRBD1, with 5 bases matching. The sequencing here drew on peripheral blood mononuclear cells (PBMCs), taken when the disease was refractory, from a patient treated with antithyroid drugs. The receptor was isolated from a female donor with Graves disease. The sequence in DNA is TGTGCCAGCAGTGAAGCCCCAAGGGGCTGGCGAACCGGGGAGCTGTTTTTT. It is translated as CASSEAPRGWRTGELFF.